The 30 T cell receptor beta chains below all came from one sample that was sequenced in a study of monozygotic twins with inflammatory bowel disease. From the 5' RACE reads, TCRdb lists one entry per CDR3 protein and no DNA. This sample's table has around 380,000 distinct CDR3 sequences. The sample taken for sequencing was blood. The receptors come from a human donor with ulcerative colitis or Crohn's disease, or a healthy co-twin of an affected twin (not recorded which).

This chain joins TRBV29-1 and TRBJ2-5; the TRBD1 assignment by TCRdb is unverifiable without DNA. Germline lookup yields CDR1 SQVTM and CDR2 ANQGSEA. This CDR3 has 13 residues. This chain's CDR3 is CSVEVGTGETQYF.

The chain carries TRBV5-1 and TRBJ2-7; TCRdb selects TRBD1, and the lack of DNA leaves this call unchecked. Per germline, CDR1 SGHRS and CDR2 YFSETQ. The CDR3 runs 15 residues. The CDR3 region is CASSSAVGQYYEQYF.

V gene TRBV30 combines with J gene TRBJ2-7; TCRdb lists TRBD1, though no DNA is available to test this call. There are 13 residues in the CDR3. Germline-derived CDR1 and CDR2 are GTSNPN and SVGIG (reference sequence). CDR3 residues: CAWSLTGRGEQYF.

V gene TRBV11-1 combines with J gene TRBJ1-4. Germline-derived CDR1 and CDR2 are SGHAT and FQDESV (reference sequence). The CDR3 spans 15 residues. CDR3 loop: CASSFGPQANEKLFF.

The chain is built from TRBV3-1 and TRBJ1-1; the D call from TCRdb, TRBD1, cannot be confirmed without DNA. This CDR3 has 14 amino acids. CDR1 is LGHDT and CDR2 is YNNKEL in the germline V gene (reference sequence). CDR3: CASSHTGGRTEAFF.

V usage is TRBV11-3 and J usage is TRBJ2-3; TCRdb proposes TRBD1, but this gene call is untestable without DNA. Germline V gene sequence: CDR1 SGHNT, CDR2 YENEEA. This CDR3 has 15 amino acids. CDR3 sequence: CASTPGRGQEDTQYF.

The chain has TRBV5-1 and TRBJ2-2; the TRBD1 assignment by TCRdb is unverifiable without DNA. The CDR3 totals 16 residues. Germline V gives CDR1 SGHRS, CDR2 YFSETQ. CDR3 amino acids: CASSFPRTGGTGELFF.

This sequence joins TRBV20-1 and TRBJ2-1; there is no DNA to check the TCRdb D call of TRBD2. The CDR3 has 18 residues. Germline CDR1 reads DFQATT; CDR2 reads SNEGSKA (reference sequence). CDR3 region: CSALGRGGLAGSYNEQFF.

This rearrangement joins TRBV6-1 to TRBJ1-2; there is no DNA to check the TCRdb D call of TRBD1. The CDR3 runs to 17 residues. In germline, CDR1 is MNHNS, CDR2 SASEGT. CDR3 sequence: CATWGWGRAQGKYGYTF.

The rearrangement links TRBV2 to TRBJ2-7; TCRdb's assignment of TRBD1 cannot be checked, as there is no DNA. The CDR3 has 15 residues. Germline V gene data show CDR1 as SNHLY and CDR2 as FYNNEI. This CDR3 reads CASRKDSGASYEQYF. The whole variable domain, remainder taken from reference TRBV2 and TRBJ2-7, is EPEVTQTPSHQVTQMGQEVILRCVPISNHLYFYWYRQILGQKVEFLVSFYNNEISEKSEIFDDQFSVERPDGSNFTLKIRSTKLEDSAMYFCASRKDSGASYEQYFGPGTRLTVT.

V usage is TRBV20-1 and J usage is TRBJ2-2; the D call from TCRdb, TRBD2, cannot be confirmed without DNA. Germline assignment: CDR1 DFQATT and CDR2 SNEGSKA (reference sequence). This CDR3 region has 17 residues. The CDR3: CSARDRSGPSNTGELFF.

The J gene is TRBJ2-5, the V gene TRBV7-2; with no DNA, the TCRdb D assignment of TRBD1 cannot be verified. This CDR3 region has 14 residues. Germline loops: CDR1 SGHTA, CDR2 FQGNSA. Here the CDR3 reads CASSLETGGETQYF.

The chain uses TRBV11-1 and TRBJ2-5. The germline gives CDR1 SGHAT, CDR2 FQDESV (reference sequence). The CDR3 is 15 residues long. The CDR3: CASSLEVGLQETQYF.

J is TRBJ2-3 and V is TRBV29-1. The germline V gene encodes CDR1 SQVTM and CDR2 ANQGSEA. This CDR3 comprises 12 residues. The CDR3 loop reads CSVGTVTDTQYF.

The chain recombines TRBV7-9 with TRBJ2-4; TCRdb's D gene call, TRBD1, goes unchecked for lack of DNA. CDR1 is SEHNR, CDR2 FQNEAQ, per germline (reference sequence). This CDR3 is 15 amino acids long. The CDR3 is CASSARDSQENIQYF.

The V call is TRBV12-3 or TRBV12-4, the J call TRBJ2-7; TCRdb returns TRBD1, unconfirmable since there is no DNA. There are 15 residues in the CDR3. The CDR3 reads CASSFVQGISYEQYF.

Here the CDR3 reads CASSYGGRSYEQYF. The chain has TRBV5-1 and TRBJ2-7; TCRdb's D gene call, TRBD1, goes unchecked for lack of DNA. This CDR3 comprises 14 residues. Germline V gene sequence: CDR1 SGHRS, CDR2 YFSETQ. The full variable domain, with the rest looked up from reference TRBV5-1 and TRBJ2-7, is KAGVTQTPRYLIKTRGQQVTLSCSPISGHRSVSWYQQTPGQGLQFLFEYFSETQRNKGNFPGRFSGRQFSNSRSEMNVSTLELGDSALYLCASSYGGRSYEQYFGPGTRLTVT.

This rearrangement joins TRBV10-3 to TRBJ2-5; absent DNA, TCRdb's TRBD1 call cannot be checked. CDR1 and CDR2 from the germline V gene are ENHRY and SYGVKD. The CDR3 totals 18 residues. The CDR3 region is CAISESTGGDRVRETQYF.

The CDR3: CASSPSYQGPYEQYF. This chain uses TRBV18 with TRBJ2-7; TCRdb indicates TRBD1, and absent DNA this call remains unverified. Looked up from germline, CDR1 is KGHSH and CDR2 is LQKENI. CDR3 length: 15 amino acids.

This chain links TRBV10-3 with TRBJ1-5. The CDR3 loop spans 14 amino acids. CDR1 and CDR2 from the germline V gene are ENHRY and SYGVKD. CDR3 in amino acids: CAISESIGNQPQHF.

CDR3 protein: CASSQDWTAPGLSTDTQYF. This sequence joins TRBV4-3 and TRBJ2-3; TCRdb reports TRBD2, a call that lacks DNA to check it against. The CDR3 runs 19 residues. Germline loops: CDR1 LGHNA, CDR2 YSLEER.

The chain recombines TRBV20-1 with TRBJ2-1; TCRdb's D call of TRBD1 is untestable without DNA. The CDR3 is 16 amino acids. Germline V gene sequence: CDR1 DFQATT, CDR2 SNEGSKA (reference sequence). This chain's CDR3 is CSARGLLRRGNNEQFF.

The chain recombines TRBV20-1 with TRBJ2-5; the D gene TCRdb calls, TRBD2, cannot be checked with no DNA. There are 15 residues in the CDR3. The germline CDR1 and CDR2 sequences are DFQATT and SNEGSKA (reference sequence). The CDR3 loop reads CSARDKLAGSETQYF.

This rearrangement joins TRBV4-1 to TRBJ2-1. Germline values: CDR1 MGHRA, CDR2 YSYEKL. The CDR3 length is 15 residues. CDR3 amino acids: CASSQGLSSYNEQFF.

The chain recombines TRBV24-1 with TRBJ2-5; TCRdb lists TRBD1, though no DNA is available to test this call. This CDR3 is built from 13 residues. CDR1 KGHDR and CDR2 SFDVKD come from the germline V gene. The CDR3 region is CATRETGRETQYF.

The J gene is TRBJ1-5, the V gene TRBV18. This CDR3 has 12 amino acids. Germline V CDR1 and CDR2: KGHSH, LQKENI. The CDR3 protein is CASSPTGQPQHF.

The chain joins TRBV15 to TRBJ2-1; absent DNA, TCRdb's TRBD2 call cannot be checked. The CDR3 totals 16 residues. Germline-derived CDR1 and CDR2 are LNHNV and YYDKDF (reference sequence). CDR3: CATSRGLANTYNEQFF.

The chain links TRBV7-2 to TRBJ2-7; the D gene TCRdb calls, TRBD2, cannot be checked with no DNA. Germline CDR1 SGHTA, CDR2 FQGNSA. The CDR3 is 14 residues long. CDR3 region: CASSPGLSTYEQYF.

This sequence joins TRBV5-1 and TRBJ1-1; as DNA is missing, the TRBD1 call by TCRdb cannot be tested. Germline V gene data show CDR1 as SGHRS and CDR2 as YFSETQ. The CDR3 is 15 residues long. The CDR3 sequence is CASSPGDSLNTEAFF.

V is TRBV5-1 and J is TRBJ2-7; lacking DNA, the TRBD1 call made by TCRdb goes unchecked. CDR3 length equals 15 residues. Germline CDR1 is SGHRS and CDR2 is YFSETQ. The CDR3: CASRPRDTSSYEQYF.